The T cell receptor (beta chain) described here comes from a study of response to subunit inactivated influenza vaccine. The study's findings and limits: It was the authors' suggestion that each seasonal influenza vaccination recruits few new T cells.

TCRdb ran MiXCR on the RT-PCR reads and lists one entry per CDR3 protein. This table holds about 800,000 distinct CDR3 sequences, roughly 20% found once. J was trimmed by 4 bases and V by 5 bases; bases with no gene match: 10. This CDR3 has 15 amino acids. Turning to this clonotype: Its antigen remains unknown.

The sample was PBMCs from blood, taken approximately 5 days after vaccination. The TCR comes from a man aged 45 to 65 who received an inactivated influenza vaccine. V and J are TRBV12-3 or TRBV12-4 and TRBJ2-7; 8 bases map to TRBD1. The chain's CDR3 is CASSPRDRLSYEQYF. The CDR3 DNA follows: TGTGCCAGCAGTCCCCGGGACAGGCTTTCTTACGAGCAGTACTTC.